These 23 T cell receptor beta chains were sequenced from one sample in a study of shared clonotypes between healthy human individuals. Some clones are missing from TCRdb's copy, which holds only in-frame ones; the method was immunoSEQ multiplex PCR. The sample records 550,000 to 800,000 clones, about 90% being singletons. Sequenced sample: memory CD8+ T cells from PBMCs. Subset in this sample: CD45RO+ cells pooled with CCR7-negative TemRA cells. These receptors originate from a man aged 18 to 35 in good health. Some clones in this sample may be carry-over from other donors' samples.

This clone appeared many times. CDR3 protein: CASSQDTTGAGTDTQYF. CDR3 sequence (DNA): TGCGCCAGCAGCCAAGATACCACAGGGGCGGGCACAGATACGCAGTATTTT. J is TRBJ2-3 and V is TRBV4-3, with TRBD1 matching 7 bases. The V gene's germline CDR1 is LGHNA and CDR2 YSLEER. CDR3 length: 17 residues. Trimming took 0 bases from V and 1 from J; bases not matched to a gene: 7.

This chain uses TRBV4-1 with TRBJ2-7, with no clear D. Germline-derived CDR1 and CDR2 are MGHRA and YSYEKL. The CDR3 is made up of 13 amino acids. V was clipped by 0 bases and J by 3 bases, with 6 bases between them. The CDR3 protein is CASSQDTSYEQYF. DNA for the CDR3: TGCGCCAGCAGCCAAGATACCAGCTACGAGCAGTACTTC.

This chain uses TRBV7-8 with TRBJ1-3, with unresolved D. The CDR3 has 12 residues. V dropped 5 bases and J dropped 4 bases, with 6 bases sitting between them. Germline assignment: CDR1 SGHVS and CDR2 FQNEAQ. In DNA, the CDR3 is TGTGCCAGCAGCACCATAGGAAACACCATATATTTT. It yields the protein CASSTIGNTIYF.

Written as DNA, the CDR3 is TGTGCCAGATCCCCCACAGATACGCAGTATTTT. Amino acids: CARSPTDTQYF. This chain joins TRBV19 and TRBJ2-3; D remains unclear. The ends were cut back, 9 bases at V and 2 bases at J, with 6 bases in the middle. CDR1 is LNHDA, CDR2 SQIVND, per germline (reference sequence). The CDR3 is made up of 11 amino acids.

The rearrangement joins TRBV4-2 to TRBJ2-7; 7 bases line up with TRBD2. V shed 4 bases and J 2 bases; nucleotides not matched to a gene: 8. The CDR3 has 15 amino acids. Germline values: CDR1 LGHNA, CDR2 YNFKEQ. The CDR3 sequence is CASSPASGPPYEQYF. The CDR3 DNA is TGTGCCAGCAGCCCCGCTAGCGGCCCTCCCTACGAGCAGTACTTC.

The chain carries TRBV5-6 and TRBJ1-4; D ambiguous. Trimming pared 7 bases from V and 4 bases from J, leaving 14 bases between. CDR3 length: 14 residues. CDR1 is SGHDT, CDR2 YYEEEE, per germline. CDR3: CASAPGGDNEKLFF. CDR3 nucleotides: TGTGCCAGCGCCCCGGGCGGAGATAATGAAAAACTGTTTTTT.

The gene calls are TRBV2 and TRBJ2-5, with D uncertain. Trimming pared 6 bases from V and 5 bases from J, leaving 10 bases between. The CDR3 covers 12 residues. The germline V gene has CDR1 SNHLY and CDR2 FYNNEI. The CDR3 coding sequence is TGTGCCAGCAGGGAGATATGGGAGACCCAGTACTTC. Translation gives CASREIWETQYF.

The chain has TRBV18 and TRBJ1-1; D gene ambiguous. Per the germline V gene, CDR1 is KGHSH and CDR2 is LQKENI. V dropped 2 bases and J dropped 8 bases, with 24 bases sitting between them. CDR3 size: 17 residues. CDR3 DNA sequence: TGTGCCAGCTCACCAGTCTTTAATTCGAAGGGCGACCTAGAAGCTTTCTTT. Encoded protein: CASSPVFNSKGDLEAFF.

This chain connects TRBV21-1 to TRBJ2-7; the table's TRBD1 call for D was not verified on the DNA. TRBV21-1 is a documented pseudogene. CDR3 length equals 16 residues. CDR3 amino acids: CASSKGGDRSSYEQYF. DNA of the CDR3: TGTGCCAGCAGCAAAGGAGGAGACAGGAGCTCCTACGAGCAGTACTTC.

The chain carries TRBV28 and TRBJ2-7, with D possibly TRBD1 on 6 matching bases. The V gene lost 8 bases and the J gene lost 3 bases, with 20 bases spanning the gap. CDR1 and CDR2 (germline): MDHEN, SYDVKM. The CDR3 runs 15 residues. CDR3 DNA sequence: TGTGCCAGCGCCCTTTGGACAGACCTGAACTACGAGCAGTACTTC. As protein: CASALWTDLNYEQYF.

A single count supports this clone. CDR3 bases: TGTGCCATCAAGATGGCAGGGCGTGGGGAGACCCAGTACTTC. Protein: CAIKMAGRGETQYF. This chain connects TRBV10-3 to TRBJ2-5; tentative D call: TRBD1 (5 bases). The CDR3 extends over 14 amino acids. The V end was cut by 7 bases, the J end by 5 bases, with 17 bases between. Per germline, CDR1 ENHRY and CDR2 SYGVKD.

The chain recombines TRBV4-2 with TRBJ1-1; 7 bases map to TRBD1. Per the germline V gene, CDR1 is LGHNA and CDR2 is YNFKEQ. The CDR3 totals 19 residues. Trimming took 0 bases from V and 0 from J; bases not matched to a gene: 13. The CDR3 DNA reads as TGTGCCAGCAGCCAAGAAGGGACAGAATTTTCTTACATGAACACTGAAGCTTTCTTT. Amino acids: CASSQEGTEFSYMNTEAFF.

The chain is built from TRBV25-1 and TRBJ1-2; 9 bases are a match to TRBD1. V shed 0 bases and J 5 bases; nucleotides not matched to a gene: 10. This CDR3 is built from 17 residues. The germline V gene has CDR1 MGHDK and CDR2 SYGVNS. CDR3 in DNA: TGTGCCAGCAGTGAATATGGGGGGACAGGGATTTTGTATGGCTACACCTTC. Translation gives CASSEYGGTGILYGYTF.

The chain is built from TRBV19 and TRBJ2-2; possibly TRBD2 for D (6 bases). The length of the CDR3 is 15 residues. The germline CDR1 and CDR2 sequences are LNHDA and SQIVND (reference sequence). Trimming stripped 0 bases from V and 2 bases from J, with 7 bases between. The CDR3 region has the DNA TGTGCCAGTAGTATAGATGCGGGAAACACCGGGGAGCTGTTTTTT. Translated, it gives CASSIDAGNTGELFF.

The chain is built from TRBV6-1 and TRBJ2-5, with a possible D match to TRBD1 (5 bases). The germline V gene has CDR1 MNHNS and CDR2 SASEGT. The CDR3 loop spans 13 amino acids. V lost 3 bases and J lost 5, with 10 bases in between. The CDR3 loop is CASSEGPRETQYF. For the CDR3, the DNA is TGTGCCAGCAGTGAGGGGCCTCGGGAGACCCAGTACTTC.

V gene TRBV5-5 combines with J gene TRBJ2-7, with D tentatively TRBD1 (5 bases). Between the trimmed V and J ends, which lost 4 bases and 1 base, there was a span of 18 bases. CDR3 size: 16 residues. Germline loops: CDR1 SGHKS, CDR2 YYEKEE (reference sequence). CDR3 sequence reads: CASSPVGQTPSYEQYF. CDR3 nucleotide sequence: TGTGCCAGCAGCCCCGTTGGACAAACACCTTCCTACGAGCAGTACTTC.

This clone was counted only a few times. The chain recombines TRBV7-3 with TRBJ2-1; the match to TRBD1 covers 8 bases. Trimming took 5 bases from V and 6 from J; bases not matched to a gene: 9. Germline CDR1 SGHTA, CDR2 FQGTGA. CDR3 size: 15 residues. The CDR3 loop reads CASSLGQGVLNEQFF. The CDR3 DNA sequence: TGTGCCAGCAGCCTCGGACAGGGCGTCCTCAATGAGCAGTTCTTC. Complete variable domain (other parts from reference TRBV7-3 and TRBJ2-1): GAGVSQTPSNKVTEKGKYVELRCDPISGHTALYWYRQSLGQGPEFLIYFQGTGAADDSGLPNDRFFAVRPEGSVSTLKIQRTERGDSAVYLCASSLGQGVLNEQFFGPGTRLTVL.

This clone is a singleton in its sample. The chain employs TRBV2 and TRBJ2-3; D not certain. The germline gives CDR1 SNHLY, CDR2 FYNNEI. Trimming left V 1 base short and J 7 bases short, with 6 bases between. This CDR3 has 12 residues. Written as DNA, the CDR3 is TGTGCCAGCAGTGAAGACCGAAATACGCAGTATTTT. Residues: CASSEDRNTQYF. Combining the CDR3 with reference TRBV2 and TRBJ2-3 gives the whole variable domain EPEVTQTPSHQVTQMGQEVILRCVPISNHLYFYWYRQILGQKVEFLVSFYNNEISEKSEIFDDQFSVERPDGSNFTLKIRSTKLEDSAMYFCASSEDRNTQYFGPGTRLTVL.

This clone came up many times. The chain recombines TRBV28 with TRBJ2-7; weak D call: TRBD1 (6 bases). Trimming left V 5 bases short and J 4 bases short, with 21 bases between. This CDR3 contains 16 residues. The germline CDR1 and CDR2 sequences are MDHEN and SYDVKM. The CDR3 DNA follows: TGTGCCAGCAGTCCGTTCCGGACAGCTCTCGAGTACGAGCAGTACTTC. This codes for CASSPFRTALEYEQYF.

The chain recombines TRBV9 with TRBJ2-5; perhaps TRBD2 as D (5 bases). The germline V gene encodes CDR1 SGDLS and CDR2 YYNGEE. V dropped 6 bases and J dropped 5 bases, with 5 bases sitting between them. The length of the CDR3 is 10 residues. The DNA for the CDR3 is TGTGCCAGCACGGGGGAGACCCAGTACTTC. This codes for CASTGETQYF.

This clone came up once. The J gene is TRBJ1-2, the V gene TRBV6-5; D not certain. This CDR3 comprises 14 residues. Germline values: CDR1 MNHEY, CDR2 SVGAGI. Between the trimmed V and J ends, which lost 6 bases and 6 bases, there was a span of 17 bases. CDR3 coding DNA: TGTGCCAGCAGGGTCCTCGGTGGTGCGAATGGCTACACCTTC. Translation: CASRVLGGANGYTF.

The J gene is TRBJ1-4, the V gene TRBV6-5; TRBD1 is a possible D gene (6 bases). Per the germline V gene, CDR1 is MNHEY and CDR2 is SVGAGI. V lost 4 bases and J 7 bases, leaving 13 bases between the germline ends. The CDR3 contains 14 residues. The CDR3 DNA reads TGTGCCAGCAGTTTTGGGGGGCGCGCTGAAAAACTGTTTTTT. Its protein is CASSFGGRAEKLFF.

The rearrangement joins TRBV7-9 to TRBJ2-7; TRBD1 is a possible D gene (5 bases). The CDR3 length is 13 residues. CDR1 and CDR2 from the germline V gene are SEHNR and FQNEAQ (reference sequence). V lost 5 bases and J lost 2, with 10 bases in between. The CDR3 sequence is CASSTQVTYEQYF. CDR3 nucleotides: TGTGCCAGCAGCACACAGGTTACCTACGAGCAGTACTTC.